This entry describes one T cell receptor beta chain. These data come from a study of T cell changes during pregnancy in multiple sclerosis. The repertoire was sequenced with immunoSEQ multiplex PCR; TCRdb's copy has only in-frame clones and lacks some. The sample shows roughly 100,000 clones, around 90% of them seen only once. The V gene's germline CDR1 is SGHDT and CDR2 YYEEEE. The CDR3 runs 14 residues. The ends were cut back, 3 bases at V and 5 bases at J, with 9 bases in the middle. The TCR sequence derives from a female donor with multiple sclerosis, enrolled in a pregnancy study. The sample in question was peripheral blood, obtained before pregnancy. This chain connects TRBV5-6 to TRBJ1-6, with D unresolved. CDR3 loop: CASSWERNNSPLHF. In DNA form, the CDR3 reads TGTGCCAGCAGCTGGGAGAGAAATAATTCACCCCTCCACTTT.